Following are 27 T cell receptor beta chains from one sample sequenced in a study of control samples from healthy donors and cancer patients. Assay used: immunoSEQ multiplex PCR; TCRdb lists only in-frame clones, some missing. The sample has 170,000 or so clones; over 85% are singletons. The sequenced sample consisted of blood. The receptors originated from a woman aged 40 to 55 in good health.

The V gene is TRBV4-1, the J gene TRBJ2-1; 7 positions match TRBD2. CDR3 length: 16 residues. With V trimmed by 0 bases and J by 6 bases, 8 bases remained unmatched. Germline loops: CDR1 MGHRA, CDR2 YSYEKL. CDR3 region: CASSQDAGGWRNEQFF. CDR3 bases: TGCGCCAGCAGCCAAGATGCCGGGGGGTGGCGCAATGAGCAGTTCTTC.

V is TRBV7-9 and J is TRBJ2-5; weak D call: TRBD1 (5 bases). This CDR3 contains 11 residues. Germline-derived CDR1 and CDR2 are SEHNR and FQNEAQ (reference sequence). V was shortened by 1 base and J by 8 bases, with 5 bases between the two germline ends. CDR3 protein: CASSLGTTQYF. The CDR3 region has the DNA TGTGCCAGCAGCTTAGGGACAACCCAGTACTTC.

The table lists this clone with a count of one. This chain connects TRBV19 to TRBJ1-2; 10 nucleotides agree with TRBD1. The CDR3 sequence is 14 residues long. V lost 5 bases to trimming and J lost 4 bases; unmatched junction nucleotides: 4. Germline values: CDR1 LNHDA, CDR2 SQIVND (reference sequence). The CDR3 sequence: CASSAGQGTYGYTF. CDR3 sequence (DNA): TGTGCCAGTAGTGCGGGACAGGGGACCTATGGCTACACCTTC. Full variable domain (rest looked up from reference TRBV19 and TRBJ1-2): DGGITQSPKYLFRKEGQNVTLSCEQNLNHDAMYWYRQDPGQGLRLIYYSQIVNDFQKGDIAEGYSVSREKKESFPLTVTSAQKNPTAFYLCASSAGQGTYGYTFGSGTRLTVV.

The chain is built from TRBV9 and TRBJ2-1; 11 bases map to TRBD2. The CDR3 runs to 15 residues. J was trimmed by 12 bases and V by 0 bases; bases with no gene match: 8. Germline values: CDR1 SGDLS, CDR2 YYNGEE. CDR3 nucleotides: TGTGCCAGCAGCGTAGGACTAGCGGGGAACCACGGGCAGTTCTTC. As protein: CASSVGLAGNHGQFF.

The chain uses TRBV6-2 or TRBV6-3 and TRBJ2-4; D is ambiguous. The CDR3 length is 17 residues. Trimming took 6 bases from V and 0 from J, leaving 18 bases between them. Germline V gene lookup returns CDR1 MNHEY and CDR2 SVGEGT. This CDR3 is CASSPIGALLAKNIQYF. The CDR3 coding sequence is TGTGCCAGCAGCCCTATTGGAGCGCTCCTAGCCAAAAACATTCAGTACTTC.

This chain links TRBV19 with TRBJ2-2, with D maybe TRBD1 (5 bases). CDR3 length: 14 residues. The germline V gene has CDR1 LNHDA and CDR2 SQIVND (reference sequence). V was pared by 5 bases and J by 5 bases, with 12 bases between. In nucleotides, the CDR3 is TGTGCCAGTAGTTCGCCAGGGCTAACCGGGGAGCTGTTTTTT. Amino acid sequence: CASSSPGLTGELFF.

With respect to this clone: Other DNA sequences from this sample encode an identical CDR3 as well. The rearrangement links TRBV7-9 to TRBJ2-7; D remains unclear. This CDR3 has 11 amino acids. V lost 1 base and J 4 bases, leaving 2 bases between the germline ends. Germline CDR1 reads SEHNR; CDR2 reads FQNEAQ (reference sequence). DNA of the CDR3: TGTGCCAGCAGCTTAGAGTACGAGCAGTACTTC. This sequence encodes CASSLEYEQYF.

V usage is TRBV19 and J usage is TRBJ1-2; no firm D call. Germline CDR1 and CDR2: LNHDA and SQIVND (reference sequence). The germline V and J ends were trimmed by 4 bases and 0 bases, with 9 bases remaining between them. The CDR3 loop spans 14 amino acids. The CDR3 reads CASSTRPPNYGYTF. For the CDR3, the DNA is TGTGCCAGTAGTACCAGACCACCTAACTATGGCTACACCTTC.

The chain has TRBV5-1 and TRBJ1-2; 9 bases are shared with TRBD1. Per germline, CDR1 SGHRS and CDR2 YFSETQ. The J segment lost 1 base and the V segment lost 0 bases, leaving 4 bases of the junction unmatched. The CDR3 is made up of 16 amino acids. CDR3 DNA: TGCGCCAGCAGCTTGGGTTGGACAGGGGTTAACTATGGCTACACCTTC. Protein product: CASSLGWTGVNYGYTF.

The gene calls are TRBV30 and TRBJ1-3, with D unclear. The V end was cut by 0 bases, the J end by 2 bases, with 5 bases between. CDR3 length: 13 residues. Looked up from germline, CDR1 is GTSNPN and CDR2 is SVGIG (reference sequence). Here the CDR3 DNA reads TGTGCCTGGAGTGTAGCTGCTGGAAACACCATATATTTT. Encoded protein: CAWSVAAGNTIYF.

The chain carries TRBV4-2 and TRBJ2-1, with D perhaps TRBD1 (5 bases). The germline V gene encodes CDR1 LGHNA and CDR2 YNFKEQ. There are 15 residues in the CDR3. Between the trimmed V and J ends, which lost 0 bases and 5 bases, there was a span of 11 bases. The CDR3 loop reads CASSQEGQLHNEQFF. For the CDR3, the DNA is TGTGCCAGCAGCCAAGAGGGGCAGCTCCACAATGAGCAGTTCTTC.

V and J are TRBV6-4 and TRBJ1-5, with D hard to call. The CDR3 contains 14 residues. V was trimmed by 6 bases and J by 4 bases, leaving 13 bases between them. Germline CDR1 MRHNA, CDR2 SNTAGT. CDR3 residues: CASSAEVGNQPQHF. CDR3 nucleotides: TGTGCCAGCAGCGCGGAGGTCGGGAATCAGCCCCAGCATTTT.

The chain is built from TRBV9 and TRBJ1-1; no reliable D call. Trimming shortened V by 2 bases and J by 3 bases, and 8 bases separated the two germline ends. The CDR3 is 13 residues long. Germline values: CDR1 SGDLS, CDR2 YYNGEE. In DNA form, the CDR3 reads TGTGCCAGCAGCGTGACGGAGGACACTGAAGCTTTCTTT. It encodes CASSVTEDTEAFF.

The rearrangement joins TRBV6-5 to TRBJ1-1; D ambiguous. Trimming took off 6 bases at V and 3 bases at J, with 14 bases between the two ends. The CDR3 is 14 residues long. Germline CDR1 is MNHEY and CDR2 is SVGAGI. The CDR3 protein is CASSPDARDTEAFF. CDR3 DNA: TGTGCCAGCAGCCCGGACGCACGGGACACTGAAGCTTTCTTT.

The V call is TRBV12-3 or TRBV12-4, the J call TRBJ1-1; a possible D gene is TRBD1 (5 bases). The CDR3 consists of 12 residues. Trimming pared 2 bases from V and 5 bases from J, leaving 6 bases between. The CDR3 is CASSLQGTEAFF. DNA for the CDR3: TGTGCCAGCAGTTTACAGGGAACTGAAGCTTTCTTT.

The chain has TRBV11-2 and TRBJ2-2; no clear D. Germline CDR1 is SGHAT and CDR2 is FQNNGV. This CDR3 has 13 residues. V lost 1 base to trimming and J lost 6 bases, with 6 bases between them. CDR3 residues: CASSLATAGELFF. The CDR3 nucleotides read TGTGCCAGCAGCTTAGCGACCGCCGGGGAGCTGTTTTTT.

V and J are TRBV27 and TRBJ2-5; D is perhaps TRBD1 (6 bases). This CDR3 is built from 15 residues. Germline CDR1 is MNHEY and CDR2 is SMNVEV (reference sequence). The V end lost 5 bases, the J end lost 1 base, and 14 bases lay between the germline ends. CDR3 sequence reads: CASSPRMGAQETQYF. DNA for the CDR3: TGTGCCAGCAGTCCCCGGATGGGGGCCCAAGAGACCCAGTACTTC.

The chain is built from TRBV6-5 and TRBJ1-6; D possibly corresponds to TRBD1 (6 bases). CDR1 and CDR2 from the germline V gene are MNHEY and SVGAGI. There are 15 residues in the CDR3. Trimming removed 5 bases from V and 6 bases from J, with 14 bases in between. As DNA, the CDR3 is TGTGCCAGCAGTACGACCCGGGGGGCTAATTCACCCCTCCACTTT. Translating it yields CASSTTRGANSPLHF.

The chain couples TRBV10-3 to TRBJ1-5; D is possibly TRBD1 (6 bases). CDR3 size: 15 residues. Trimming took 6 bases from V and 2 from J, leaving 14 bases between them. Germline V CDR1 and CDR2: ENHRY, SYGVKD. The CDR3: CAISRGGAGNQPQHF. The CDR3 region has the DNA TGTGCCATCAGCCGGGGGGGCGCCGGCAATCAGCCCCAGCATTTT.

The chain employs TRBV3-1 (or the pseudogene TRBV3-2) and TRBJ1-1, with D possibly TRBD1 on 6 matching bases. Germline V gene data show CDR1 as LGHDT and CDR2 as YNNKEL (reference sequence). This CDR3 contains 15 residues. Trimming cost V 2 bases and J 7 bases, with 17 bases left between them. The CDR3 sequence is CASSQRFGGLGEAFF. DNA of the CDR3: TGTGCCAGCAGCCAAAGATTCGGGGGCCTGGGTGAAGCTTTCTTT.

The rearrangement uses TRBV5-1 and TRBJ2-3; no firm D call. CDR3 length: 14 residues. Per germline, CDR1 SGHRS and CDR2 YFSETQ. V was pared by 3 bases and J by 1 base, with 9 bases between. This chain's CDR3 is CASSSNSGTDTQYF. The CDR3 DNA is TGCGCCAGCAGCTCCAATTCAGGCACAGATACGCAGTATTTT.

J is TRBJ1-1 and V is TRBV4-3; D is unresolved. Trimming took off 1 base at V and 1 base at J, with 4 bases between the two ends. Germline values: CDR1 LGHNA, CDR2 YSLEER. The CDR3 spans 13 residues. The CDR3 DNA reads TGCGCCAGCAGCCAAGTCCGGAACACTGAAGCTTTCTTT. This translates into CASSQVRNTEAFF.

The chain is built from TRBV5-1 and TRBJ2-2, with a weak D call TRBD1 (5 bases). In germline, CDR1 is SGHRS, CDR2 YFSETQ. This CDR3 contains 14 residues. The V end lost 4 bases, the J end lost 2 bases, and 9 bases lay between the germline ends. Here the CDR3 reads CASSAGPNTGELFF. The CDR3 DNA sequence: TGCGCCAGCAGCGCAGGGCCCAACACCGGGGAGCTGTTTTTT. The full variable domain, its missing parts supplied by reference TRBV5-1 and TRBJ2-2, is KAGVTQTPRYLIKTRGQQVTLSCSPISGHRSVSWYQQTPGQGLQFLFEYFSETQRNKGNFPGRFSGRQFSNSRSEMNVSTLELGDSALYLCASSAGPNTGELFFGEGSRLTVL.

The chain couples TRBV7-9 to TRBJ2-7, with 7 bases lining up with TRBD1. Trimming removed 5 bases from V and 4 bases from J; junction bases left unmatched: 11. Germline V gives CDR1 SEHNR, CDR2 FQNEAQ (reference sequence). The CDR3 has 15 amino acids. The CDR3 protein is CASSAPGQRRYEQYF. In DNA, the CDR3 is TGTGCCAGCAGCGCACCGGGACAGCGAAGATACGAGCAGTACTTC. The variable domain in full, with the rest retrieved from reference TRBV7-9 and TRBJ2-7, is DTGVSQNPRHKITKRGQNVTFRCDPISEHNRLYWYRQTLGQGPEFLTYFQNEAQLEKSRLLSDRFSAERPKGSFSTLEIQRTEQGDSAMYLCASSAPGQRRYEQYFGPGTRLTVT.

The chain employs TRBV9 and TRBJ2-2; 11 nucleotides line up with TRBD2. CDR3 length: 15 residues. V shed 2 bases and J 7 bases; nucleotides not matched to a gene: 4. Germline CDR1 is SGDLS and CDR2 is YYNGEE. This chain's CDR3 is CASSVGTSGGGELFF. DNA of the CDR3: TGTGCCAGCAGCGTTGGGACTAGCGGCGGCGGGGAGCTGTTTTTT.

The chain couples TRBV18 to TRBJ1-1, with 9 bases fitting TRBD1. Germline trimming cut 3 bases from V and 5 bases from J; bases unmatched to any gene: 13. The CDR3 runs 17 residues. Germline CDR1 is KGHSH and CDR2 is LQKENI. The CDR3 loop reads CASSPQSAGTGLTEAFF. The DNA of the CDR3 is TGTGCCAGCTCACCCCAATCAGCCGGGACAGGGCTTACTGAAGCTTTCTTT.

This sequence joins TRBV9 and TRBJ2-1; 8 bases are shared with TRBD2. With 0 bases clipped from V and 8 bases from J, the junction kept 10 bases outside the gene matches. The CDR3 length is 16 residues. Germline V CDR1 and CDR2: SGDLS, YYNGEE. The CDR3 protein is CASSVAGAGVIDEQFF. In nucleotides, the CDR3 is TGTGCCAGCAGCGTAGCTGGAGCGGGGGTGATCGATGAGCAGTTCTTC.